Listed below are T cell receptor beta chains from one sample, sequenced in a study of blood T cell repertoires in COVID-19. Data came from immunoSEQ multiplex PCR; TCRdb stores just in-frame clones and leaves some out. The table has hundreds of thousands of clones, 85% seen once. Sequencing was done on a sample of peripheral blood. These receptors all come from a human donor in a cohort sampled during active COVID-19. CDR3s include the opening cysteine and the closing phenylalanine or tryptophan. The order of the fields is V gene, clone size, D gene, J gene, CDR3 length, CDR3 DNA, CDR3 protein. A D gene is named only where the DNA matches it firmly. Clone size is shown for a subset of rows, as once, few, many or a class of expanded clone.

>TRBV6-6|.|.|TRBJ1-5|15
TGTGCCAGCAGTTACTCTAAACCAGGGGTTCAGCCCCAGCATTTT
CASSYSKPGVQPQHF
>TRBV7-9|few|TRBD1|TRBJ1-2|15
TGTGCCAGCAGTCCCCCGGGACAGATAACTTATGGCTACACCTTC
CASSPPGQITYGYTF
>TRBV7-6|.|TRBD1|TRBJ1-3|15
TGTGCCAGCAGCTTAGGGCCGACAGGGGGAAACACCATATATTTT
CASSLGPTGGNTIYF
>TRBV7-9|.|.|TRBJ2-4|13
TGTGCCATCTTATCGGGGACCAAAAACATTCAGTACTTC
CAILSGTKNIQYF
>TRBV4-2|.|.|TRBJ1-1|15
TGTGCCAGCAGCCCCAGGTCAGGCGTAAACACTGAAGCTTTCTTT
CASSPRSGVNTEAFF
>TRBV4-2|.|TRBD2|TRBJ2-7|15
TGTGCCAGCAGCCGACTAGCGGGAGACTCCTACGAGCAGTACTTC
CASSRLAGDSYEQYF
>TRBV5-4|.|TRBD2|TRBJ2-7|15
TGTGCCAGCAGCTTGAGAGCGGGGGGAGCGACTCGGCAATACTTC
CASSLRAGGATRQYF
>TRBV7-3|.|TRBD1|TRBJ2-2|13
TGTGCCAGCAGCGACAGGGTTACCGGGGAGCTGTTTTTT
CASSDRVTGELFF
>TRBV28|.|.|TRBJ1-1|15
TGTGCCAGCAATAAATTTACCGGGGGGAACACTGAAGCTTTCTTT
CASNKFTGGNTEAFF
>TRBV11-1|.|.|TRBJ2-1|13
TGTGCCAGCAGCTTAGAACAGTTCAATGAGCAGTTCTTC
CASSLEQFNEQFF
>TRBV6-5|.|TRBD1|TRBJ1-5|12
TGTGCCAGTCACAGGGGGGGGCAGCCCCAGCATTTT
CASHRGGQPQHF
>TRBV20-1|.|.|TRBJ2-7|13
TGCAGTGCTAGTGGTCTGTCGTCCTACGAGCAGTACTTC
CSASGLSSYEQYF
>TRBV5-6|.|.|TRBJ1-2|15
TGTGCCAGCAGCCAACACCAACAGGGTATCTATGGCTACACCTTC
CASSQHQQGIYGYTF
>TRBV2|.|TRBD1|TRBJ2-7|16
TGTGCCAGCAGTGAGACCCCGCGGACAGGGGTCGAGGAGCAGTACTTC
CASSETPRTGVEEQYF
>TRBV7-3|.|TRBD1|TRBJ1-2|15
TGTGCCAGCAGCTCGGACAGGGTGATTGACTATGGCTACACCTTC
CASSSDRVIDYGYTF
>TRBV6-5|.|TRBD2|TRBJ2-2|15
TGTGCCAGCAGATCGGGGGGGAGGGGGACCGGGGAGCTGTTTTTT
CASRSGGRGTGELFF
>TRBV19|.|TRBD1|TRBJ1-1|15
TGTGCCAGTAGTAGGGGGACAGGGGTTAACACTGAAGCTTTCTTT
CASSRGTGVNTEAFF
>TRBV28|.|.|TRBJ1-2|13
TGTGCCACCAGCAGGGCAGAAGACTATGGCTACACCTTC
CATSRAEDYGYTF
>TRBV11-3|.|TRBD1|TRBJ2-7|14
TGTGCCAGCAGCCCACAGGGGGGAGACTACGAGCAGTACTTC
CASSPQGGDYEQYF
>TRBV5-1|few|.|TRBJ2-3|14
TGCGCCAGCAGCTTGGCCGCCGGGTCAGATACGCAGTATTTT
CASSLAAGSDTQYF
>TRBV6-5|.|.|TRBJ2-1|14
TGTGCCAGCAGATCTCCCCCCCGGGGGAATGAGCAGTTCTTC
CASRSPPRGNEQFF
>TRBV27|.|TRBD1|TRBJ1-2|12
TGTGCCAGCAGCTACAGGGGGATAGGCTACACCTTC
CASSYRGIGYTF
>TRBV7-8|.|TRBD1|TRBJ1-1|16
TGTGCCAGCAGCACACGGACAGGGGGCTTGAACACTGAAGCTTTCTTT
CASSTRTGGLNTEAFF
>TRBV7-3|.|.|TRBJ2-1|13
TGTGCCAGCAGCTTGTACAGCTACAATGAGCAGTTCTTC
CASSLYSYNEQFF
>TRBV5-1|.|TRBD1|TRBJ2-1|16
TGCGCCAGCAGCTTGGAAGGGACAGGTCGGCTCCATGAGCAGTTCTTC
CASSLEGTGRLHEQFF
>TRBV30|.|.|TRBJ1-5|14
TGTGCCTGGAGTGTACAACGGGGAAATCAGCCCCAGCATTTT
CAWSVQRGNQPQHF
>TRBV11-2|.|TRBD1|TRBJ1-3|19
TGTGCCAGCAGCAATATCCCGGGACAGAGCCCACCTTCTGGAAACACCATATATTTT
CASSNIPGQSPPSGNTIYF
>TRBV7-9|.|TRBD2|TRBJ2-3|16
TGTGCCAGCAGCGATCTAGCGGGGGGGCTCACAGATACGCAGTATTTT
CASSDLAGGLTDTQYF
>TRBV10-2|.|.|TRBJ2-1|13
TGCGCCAGCTCAGGACAGACCTACAATGAGCAGTTCTTC
CASSGQTYNEQFF
>TRBV6-5|.|.|TRBJ1-3|14
TGTGCCAGCAGTATGACAGCCTCTGGAAACACCATATATTTT
CASSMTASGNTIYF
>TRBV2|.|.|TRBJ1-1|14
TGTGCCAGCAGTGAAGATCGGAGGGACACTGAAGCTTTCTTT
CASSEDRRDTEAFF
>TRBV3-1/TRBV3-2|.|.|TRBJ2-1|14
TGTGCCAGCAGCCAAGGTACAGACTACAATGAGCAGTTCTTC
CASSQGTDYNEQFF
>TRBV27|.|.|TRBJ1-5|14
TGTGCCAGCAGTTTAATGGGGGCAGATCAGCCCCAGCATTTT
CASSLMGADQPQHF
>TRBV2|.|TRBD1|TRBJ2-7|13
TGTGCCAGCACGGACAGGCGACCCTACGAGCAGTACTTC
CASTDRRPYEQYF
>TRBV24-1|.|TRBD2|TRBJ2-1|16
TGTGCCACCAGTGATTTGGGACTAGCTCAGGGGCATGAGCAGTTCTTC
CATSDLGLAQGHEQFF
>TRBV7-9|once|TRBD1|TRBJ2-7|15
TGTGCCAGCAGCTTTAGACGGGACAGCTCCTACGAGCAGTACTTC
CASSFRRDSSYEQYF
>TRBV6-4|.|.|TRBJ1-6|15
TGTGCCAGCAGTGACGGACAATCGTATAATTCACCCCTCCACTTT
CASSDGQSYNSPLHF
>TRBV5-6|.|.|TRBJ1-2|13
TGTGCCAGCTGGACAGAATTTAACTATGGCTACACCTTC
CASWTEFNYGYTF
>TRBV3-1/TRBV3-2|.|TRBD1|TRBJ2-5|13
TGTGCCAGCAGAGACGGACAGGGCAAGACCCAGTACTTC
CASRDGQGKTQYF
>TRBV2|.|TRBD1|TRBJ2-7|12
TGTGCCAGCAGTGGAGGACAGGGCCGTCCCCACTTC
CASSGGQGRPHF